Listed below are T cell receptor beta chains from one sample, sequenced in a study of T cell responses to AZD1222 COVID-19 vaccine. Using immunoSEQ multiplex PCR, the repertoire was profiled, and TCRdb retains in-frame clones only, with some absent. The profile covers some 120,000 clones, with roughly 87% appearing a single time and approximately 9.4% taken by the ten largest. The source material was peripheral blood, sampled 28 days after the second AZD1222 dose. These receptor sequences come from an adult who received the AZD1222 COVID-19 vaccine. CDR3s include the opening cysteine and the closing phenylalanine or tryptophan. Each record gives: clone size, D gene, J gene, V gene, CDR3 protein, CDR3 DNA. A D gene is named only where the DNA matches it firmly. Only some rows state a clone size, as once, few, many or a class for expanded clones.

once | TRBD2 | TRBJ2-3 | TRBV6-5 | CATNSGTGTDTQYF | TGTGCCACGAACAGCGGGACTGGCACAGATACGCAGTATTTT
. | TRBD2 | TRBJ2-3 | TRBV5-4 | CASNRAGGHEDTQYF | TGTGCCAGCAATAGAGCGGGAGGGCATGAAGATACGCAGTATTTT
. | . | TRBJ1-5 | TRBV3-1/TRBV3-2 | CASSQDRNWQSNQPQHF | TGTGCCAGCAGCCAAGATCGAAATTGGCAGAGCAATCAGCCCCAGCATTTT
. | TRBD2 | TRBJ2-6 | TRBV5-5 | CASSISGAYSGANVLTF | TGTGCCAGCAGCATTAGCGGGGCTTACTCTGGGGCCAACGTCCTGACTTTC
. | . | TRBJ1-1 | TRBV7-9 | CASSPWGVLGLNTEAFF | TGTGCCAGCAGCCCCTGGGGGGTCCTTGGGCTGAACACTGAAGCTTTCTTT
. | . | TRBJ1-1 | TRBV5-6 | CASLTGLRNTEAFF | TGTGCCAGTCTAACAGGGCTAAGAAACACTGAAGCTTTCTTT
. | . | TRBJ1-4 | TRBV2 | CASSEAGLRRFF | TGTGCCAGCAGTGAAGCGGGCCTTCGGAGGTTTTTT
. | TRBD1 | TRBJ1-3 | TRBV5-8 | CASSRDSFSGNTIYF | TGTGCCAGCAGCCGGGACAGTTTCTCTGGAAACACCATATATTTT
. | . | TRBJ1-1 | TRBV19 | CASRTVNTEAFF | TGTGCCAGTCGGACGGTGAACACTGAAGCTTTCTTT
once | . | TRBJ1-5 | TRBV30 | CAWGALVQGINQPQHF | TGTGCCTGGGGGGCCCTGGTGCAGGGCATCAATCAGCCCCAGCATTTT
. | TRBD1 | TRBJ1-2 | TRBV28 | CASTGDSYGYTF | TGTGCCAGTACAGGGGACAGCTATGGCTACACCTTC
. | . | TRBJ1-2 | TRBV7-9 | CASSWEYYGYTF | TGTGCCAGCAGTTGGGAATACTATGGCTACACCTTC
. | . | TRBJ1-2 | TRBV7-2 | CASSLGPNYGYTF | TGTGCCAGCAGCCTCGGACCGAACTATGGCTACACCTTC
. | . | TRBJ1-4 | TRBV5-1 | CASSLVRGANEKLFF | TGCGCCAGCAGCTTGGTACGGGGAGCTAATGAAAAACTGTTTTTT
. | . | TRBJ2-3 | TRBV25-1 | CASSDTQGLPTDTQYF | TGTGCCAGCAGTGACACCCAGGGGCTACCCACAGATACGCAGTATTTT
. | . | TRBJ1-1 | TRBV18 | CASSPRGNTEAFF | TGTGCCAGCTCACCACGGGGGAACACTGAAGCTTTCTTT
. | TRBD1 | TRBJ1-5 | TRBV6-5 | CASSYGRGYQPQHF | TGTGCCAGCAGTTACGGCAGGGGGTATCAGCCCCAGCATTTT
. | TRBD1 | TRBJ1-1 | TRBV6-2/TRBV6-3 | CASSYGRGRRTEAFF | TGTGCCAGCAGTTATGGAAGGGGGCGGAGGACTGAAGCTTTCTTT
. | . | TRBJ2-7 | TRBV27 | CASSLTGGAYEQYF | TGTGCCAGCAGTTTAACGGGCGGGGCCTACGAGCAGTACTTC
. | . | TRBJ1-5 | TRBV5-1 | CASSLLGGEDQPQHF | TGCGCCAGCAGCCTCCTAGGGGGGGAAGATCAGCCCCAGCATTTT
. | . | TRBJ2-3 | TRBV2 | CASSGWTRPDTQYF | TGTGCCAGCAGTGGATGGACCCGCCCAGATACGCAGTATTTT
. | . | TRBJ2-7 | TRBV4-1 | CASSPAVHQYEQYF | TGCGCCAGCAGCCCGGCGGTGCACCAATACGAGCAGTACTTC
. | . | TRBJ2-3 | TRBV6-5 | CASLSRGRGDTQYF | TGTGCCAGCCTGTCTCGGGGGCGCGGAGATACGCAGTATTTT
once | TRBD2 | TRBJ2-3 | TRBV9 | CASSVVGLVGDTQYF | TGTGCCAGCAGCGTAGTCGGACTAGTTGGAGATACGCAGTATTTT
. | TRBD2 | TRBJ2-3 | TRBV2 | CASRRSGRTDTQYF | TGTGCCAGCAGACGTAGCGGGAGGACAGATACGCAGTATTTT
. | . | TRBJ1-6 | TRBV6-2/TRBV6-3 | CASSAQGDSPLHF | TGTGCCAGCAGCGCACAGGGAGATTCACCCCTCCACTTT
. | TRBD2 | TRBJ2-7 | TRBV7-2 | CASSLRVSGAYEQYF | TGTGCCAGCAGCTTAAGGGTTAGCGGGGCCTACGAGCAGTACTTC
. | TRBD2 | TRBJ2-3 | TRBV9 | CASSVGASGGAHTQYF | TGTGCCAGCAGCGTAGGGGCTAGCGGGGGGGCCCATACGCAGTATTTT
. | . | TRBJ1-1 | TRBV27 | CASSLLGADTEAFF | TGTGCCAGCAGTTTACTGGGGGCGGACACTGAAGCTTTCTTT
once | . | TRBJ1-6 | TRBV5-8 | CASQGNNSPLHF | TGTGCCTCGCAAGGGAATAATTCACCCCTCCACTTT
. | . | TRBJ1-2 | TRBV19 | CASSRTLGGYTF | TGTGCCAGTAGTAGGACACTGGGAGGCTACACCTTC
. | . | TRBJ2-1 | TRBV9 | CASTETQRAYNEQFF | TGTGCCAGCACCGAGACCCAGCGGGCCTACAATGAGCAGTTCTTC
once | . | TRBJ2-1 | TRBV3-1/TRBV3-2 | CASSQDLVRTADSYNEQFF | TGTGCCAGCAGCCAAGATTTGGTTCGTACGGCCGACTCCTACAATGAGCAGTTCTTC
. | . | TRBJ2-7 | TRBV27 | CASSLLGSGAYEQYF | TGTGCCAGCAGTTTATTGGGCAGTGGGGCCTACGAGCAGTACTTC
. | . | TRBJ1-4 | TRBV6-5 | CASRWGAGEKLFF | TGTGCCAGCAGATGGGGGGCAGGTGAAAAACTGTTTTTT
. | . | TRBJ2-7 | TRBV3-1/TRBV3-2 | CASSQGPRGGVGQYF | TGTGCCAGCAGCCAAGGGCCCAGGGGGGGCGTAGGGCAGTACTTC
. | . | TRBJ2-1 | TRBV2 | CASSESYHNEQFF | TGTGCCAGCAGTGAGAGCTACCACAATGAGCAGTTCTTC
. | . | TRBJ2-3 | TRBV7-4 | CASSILWRAENSSTDTQYF | TGTGCCAGCAGCATATTATGGAGGGCAGAGAACTCTAGCACAGATACGCAGTATTTT
. | . | TRBJ2-3 | TRBV5-1 | CASSGGDTDTQYF | TGCGCCAGCTCGGGCGGAGACACAGATACGCAGTATTTT
. | . | TRBJ1-2 | TRBV7-9 | CASTQEGTLRSYGYTF | TGTGCCAGCACCCAGGAGGGGACACTGAGGTCCTATGGCTACACCTTC
. | . | TRBJ1-4 | TRBV19 | CASGVGRSRTDNEKLFF | TGTGCCAGTGGGGTAGGTCGATCAAGAACAGACAATGAAAAACTGTTTTTT
. | TRBD2 | TRBJ2-7 | TRBV11-2 | CASSLGTSGIYEQYF | TGTGCCAGCAGCTTAGGAACTAGCGGGATCTACGAGCAGTACTTC
. | . | TRBJ1-1 | TRBV6-5 | CASSYSRAWGTEAFF | TGTGCCAGCAGTTACTCGAGGGCCTGGGGCACTGAAGCTTTCTTT
once | TRBD1 | TRBJ1-4 | TRBV5-1 | CASSSRGPSNEKLFF | TGCGCCAGCAGCTCCAGGGGGCCATCTAATGAAAAACTGTTTTTT
. | . | TRBJ2-1 | TRBV5-1 | CASSLWGNSYNEQFF | TGCGCCAGCAGCTTGTGGGGGAACTCCTACAATGAGCAGTTCTTC
. | TRBD1 | TRBJ1-1 | TRBV7-2 | CASSPGQGASTEAFF | TGTGCCAGCAGCCCCGGACAGGGGGCTAGCACTGAAGCTTTCTTT
. | . | TRBJ1-3 | TRBV19 | CASSRRDIGNTIYF | TGTGCCAGTAGTCGCAGGGACATTGGAAACACCATATATTTT
. | TRBD2 | TRBJ2-1 | TRBV28 | CASSSSGGPLVYEQFF | TGTGCCAGCAGTTCCTCGGGAGGGCCTCTTGTGTATGAGCAGTTCTTC
. | . | TRBJ1-2 | TRBV5-4 | CASSLFRGYGYTF | TGTGCCAGCAGCTTATTCCGGGGGTACGGCTACACCTTC
few | . | TRBJ2-7 | TRBV5-6 | CASSLGASAAYEQYF | TGTGCCAGCAGCTTGGGAGCAAGCGCCGCCTACGAGCAGTACTTC
. | . | TRBJ1-1 | TRBV5-6 | CASSSAGILEAFF | TGTGCCAGCAGCTCTGCAGGGATACTTGAAGCTTTCTTT
. | . | TRBJ1-1 | TRBV6-2/TRBV6-3 | CASSETGSPNTEAFF | TGTGCCAGCAGTGAGACAGGCTCCCCGAACACTGAAGCTTTCTTT
. | . | TRBJ2-3 | TRBV9 | CASSVDGVAPDTQYF | TGTGCCAGCAGCGTAGATGGAGTAGCGCCAGATACGCAGTATTTT
. | . | TRBJ1-5 | TRBV4-3 | CASSQDPQSNQPQHF | TGCGCCAGCAGCCAAGATCCCCAGAGCAATCAGCCCCAGCATTTT
. | . | TRBJ2-5 | TRBV29-1 | CSVAMGVGKETQYF | TGCAGCGTCGCCATGGGGGTGGGAAAGGAGACCCAGTACTTC
. | TRBD2 | TRBJ2-2 | TRBV6-5 | CASSPASGRNGELFF | TGTGCCAGCAGTCCCGCTAGCGGGAGGAACGGGGAGCTGTTTTTT